Each of the 23 T cell receptor beta chains below was sequenced from the same sample in a study of T cell responses to AZD1222 COVID-19 vaccine. The table came from immunoSEQ multiplex PCR; TCRdb's copy has only in-frame clones and leaves some out. Of 27,000 or so clones in the sample, 80% to 95% were seen once. The sequencing used peripheral blood, collected 28 days after the second AZD1222 dose. Source of these receptors: an adult who received the AZD1222 COVID-19 vaccine.

The chain joins TRBV24-1 to TRBJ2-3, with 14 bases that match TRBD2. The CDR3 length is 15 residues. V was clipped by 5 bases and J by 7 bases; unmatched bases: 4. From germline, CDR1 is KGHDR and CDR2 SFDVKD. Here the CDR3 DNA reads TGTGCCACCAGTGGGACTAGCGGGAGGACACATACGCAGTATTTT. Encoded protein: CATSGTSGRTHTQYF.

The rearrangement uses TRBV29-1 and TRBJ1-4; D gene unclear. The length of the CDR3 is 16 residues. Germline V gene sequence: CDR1 SQVTM, CDR2 ANQGSEA. The V and J ends lost 2 bases and 0 bases respectively, with 13 bases between them. CDR3 residues: CSVERRDPSTNEKLFF. The CDR3 bases are TGCAGCGTTGAACGCAGAGATCCCTCAACTAATGAAAAACTGTTTTTT. Full variable domain (missing parts from reference TRBV29-1 and TRBJ1-4): SAVISQKPSRDICQRGTSLTIQCQVDSQVTMMFWYRQQPGQSLTLIATANQGSEATYESGFVIDKFPISRPNLTFSTLTVSNMSPEDSSIYLCSVERRDPSTNEKLFFGSGTQLSVL.

In its sample, this clone was seen a few times. This chain connects TRBV9 to TRBJ1-1; the D is unclear. The CDR3 consists of 14 residues. Trimming cost V 3 bases and J 2 bases, with 11 bases left between them. From germline, CDR1 is SGDLS and CDR2 YYNGEE. Written as DNA, the CDR3 is TGTGCCAGCAGCGGCCAGGCGGCAAACACTGAAGCTTTCTTT. Its protein product is CASSGQAANTEAFF.

The gene calls are TRBV6-2 or TRBV6-3 and TRBJ1-1; the D gene is possibly TRBD1 (6 bases). The CDR3 has 15 amino acids. V was trimmed by 4 bases and J by 4 bases, leaving 16 bases between them. Germline V gene data show CDR1 as MNHEY and CDR2 as SVGEGT. CDR3 sequence reads: CASSWGGAAITEAFF. CDR3 DNA sequence: TGTGCCAGCAGTTGGGGGGGGGCGGCTATCACTGAAGCTTTCTTT.

The gene calls are TRBV5-6 and TRBJ1-1; a possible D gene is TRBD1 (6 bases). V was clipped by 2 bases and J by 4 bases, with 12 bases between them. The CDR3 covers 14 residues. Per germline, CDR1 SGHDT and CDR2 YYEEEE. The CDR3 bases are TGTGCCAGCAGCTTCGCCAGGGGAATCACTGAAGCTTTCTTT. Its protein product is CASSFARGITEAFF.

The genes are TRBV28 and TRBJ2-3; D remains unclear. The germline V gene encodes CDR1 MDHEN and CDR2 SYDVKM. The CDR3 is 12 amino acids. Trimming removed 7 bases at V and 6 bases at J, with 11 bases between. DNA of the CDR3: TGTGCCAGCATTGGGCTTTTCGATACGCAGTATTTT. This encodes CASIGLFDTQYF.

The CDR3 DNA follows: TGTGCCTGGAGTAACCGGCTCCGCGATACGCAGTATTTT. This translates into CAWSNRLRDTQYF. The gene calls are TRBV30 and TRBJ2-3; D is uncertain. Germline lookup yields CDR1 GTSNPN and CDR2 SVGIG (reference sequence). This CDR3 region has 13 residues. Trimming shortened V by 2 bases and J by 6 bases, and 12 bases separated the two germline ends.

V usage is TRBV2 and J usage is TRBJ1-5, with TRBD1 matching 8 bases. The germline V gene has CDR1 SNHLY and CDR2 FYNNEI. This CDR3 is 16 amino acids long. With 6 bases clipped from V and 1 base from J, the junction kept 8 bases outside the gene matches. The DNA for the CDR3 is TGTGCCAGCAGCCGTACAGGGGGTTCAAGCAATCAGCCCCAGCATTTT. It encodes CASSRTGGSSNQPQHF.

The gene calls are TRBV6-5 and TRBJ1-5; possible D gene TRBD1, 5 bases. The V gene's germline CDR1 is MNHEY and CDR2 SVGAGI. The CDR3 is made up of 13 amino acids. Trimming shortened V by 6 bases and J by 2 bases, and 8 bases separated the two germline ends. The CDR3 sequence is CASRQEGNQPQHF. As DNA, the CDR3 is TGTGCCAGCAGACAGGAGGGCAATCAGCCCCAGCATTTT.

The gene calls are TRBV6-5 and TRBJ2-7, with 11 bases fitting TRBD2. The CDR3 runs to 14 residues. V lost 10 bases and J lost 6; bases outside the gene matches: 11. The V gene's germline CDR1 is MNHEY and CDR2 SVGAGI. The CDR3 DNA reads TGTGCCACCCACTACACTAGCGGGAGATTCGAGCAGTACTTC. This sequence encodes CATHYTSGRFEQYF.

This chain links TRBV11-3 with TRBJ2-1; 14 bases line up with TRBD2. Germline trimming cut 0 bases from V and 0 bases from J; bases unmatched to any gene: 1. There are 18 residues in the CDR3. The germline CDR1 and CDR2 sequences are SGHNT and YENEEA. The CDR3 bases are TGTGCCAGCAGCTTAGAGGGGACTAGCGGGAGCTCCTACAATGAGCAGTTCTTC. This translates into CASSLEGTSGSSYNEQFF.

The chain links TRBV15 to TRBJ1-1, with unresolved D. The CDR3 length is 13 residues. V lost 0 bases, J lost 2 bases, and 4 bases lay in between. Germline V lookup: CDR1 LNHNV, CDR2 YYDKDF (reference sequence). CDR3 bases: TGTGCCACCAGCAGAGATCTTAACACTGAAGCTTTCTTT. Translation: CATSRDLNTEAFF.

The chain uses TRBV29-1 and TRBJ1-4; no clear D. The CDR3 length is 12 residues. V lost 6 bases to trimming and J lost 6 bases, with 11 bases between them. CDR1 and CDR2 (germline): SQVTM, ANQGSEA. The CDR3 bases are TGCAGCGTGGGCAGAAATTATGAAAAACTGTTTTTT. It yields the protein CSVGRNYEKLFF. The variable domain in full, with the rest retrieved from reference TRBV29-1 and TRBJ1-4, is SAVISQKPSRDICQRGTSLTIQCQVDSQVTMMFWYRQQPGQSLTLIATANQGSEATYESGFVIDKFPISRPNLTFSTLTVSNMSPEDSSIYLCSVGRNYEKLFFGSGTQLSVL.

This sequence joins TRBV28 and TRBJ2-3; D is ambiguous. There are 13 residues in the CDR3. The germline V and J ends were trimmed by 6 bases and 5 bases, with 12 bases remaining between them. From germline, CDR1 is MDHEN and CDR2 SYDVKM. The CDR3 reads CASSYTRVDTQYF. CDR3 nucleotide sequence: TGTGCCAGCAGCTACACTCGCGTAGATACGCAGTATTTT.

This clone appeared once. The chain recombines TRBV9 with TRBJ2-5; D is perhaps TRBD2 (5 bases). Per the germline V gene, CDR1 is SGDLS and CDR2 is YYNGEE. V lost 0 bases and J lost 3, with 15 bases in between. The CDR3 is made up of 16 amino acids. This CDR3 reads CASSVGGPYLEETQYF. The DNA for the CDR3 is TGTGCCAGCAGCGTAGGCGGGCCCTACCTGGAAGAGACCCAGTACTTC.

CDR3 protein: CASSRSSGADGELFF. The CDR3 bases are TGTGCCAGCTCACGTTCTTCAGGGGCGGACGGGGAGCTGTTTTTT. The chain links TRBV18 to TRBJ2-2, with D possibly being TRBD1 (6 bases). The CDR3 is 15 amino acids. The ends were cut back, 4 bases at V and 7 bases at J, with 16 bases in the middle. Germline loops: CDR1 KGHSH, CDR2 LQKENI. Full variable domain (rest looked up from reference TRBV18 and TRBJ2-2): NAGVMQNPRHLVRRRGQEARLRCSPMKGHSHVYWYRQLPEEGLKFMVYLQKENIIDESGMPKERFSAEFPKEGPSILRIQQVVRGDSAAYFCASSRSSGADGELFFGEGSRLTVL.

The CDR3 DNA sequence: TGTGCCAGCAGTGAAGGATTGAGAGTTTCGGTGAATGAGCAGTTCTTC. The encoded protein is CASSEGLRVSVNEQFF. This chain links TRBV6-1 with TRBJ2-1, with no clear D. The CDR3 length is 16 residues. V gave up 1 base and J gave up 7 bases, with 17 bases separating them. Germline loops: CDR1 MNHNS, CDR2 SASEGT.

This clone showed up just once. J is TRBJ2-3 and V is TRBV7-6, with D perhaps matching TRBD1 (6 bases). The CDR3 length is 15 residues. In germline, CDR1 is SGHVS, CDR2 FNYEAQ. The V end was cut by 1 base, the J end by 2 bases, with 10 bases between. The CDR3 region is CASSLDRTATDTQYF. CDR3 DNA sequence: TGTGCCAGCAGCTTAGATCGGACAGCCACAGATACGCAGTATTTT.

V gene TRBV30 combines with J gene TRBJ1-5; perhaps TRBD1 as D (6 bases). Trimming stripped 3 bases from V and 1 base from J, with 10 bases between. This CDR3 is 14 amino acids long. The germline V gene encodes CDR1 GTSNPN and CDR2 SVGIG (reference sequence). The chain's CDR3 is CAWRTTGSNQPQHF. DNA of the CDR3: TGTGCCTGGAGGACAACAGGGAGCAATCAGCCCCAGCATTTT.

This rearrangement joins TRBV2 to TRBJ1-6, with D possibly TRBD1 on 5 matching bases. There are 15 residues in the CDR3. Germline V gene lookup returns CDR1 SNHLY and CDR2 FYNNEI. V was cut by 3 bases and J by 7 bases, with 13 bases left in between. CDR3 amino acids: CASSERAGWNSPLHF. CDR3 coding DNA: TGTGCCAGCAGTGAGAGGGCAGGGTGGAATTCACCCCTCCACTTT.

This rearrangement joins TRBV28 to TRBJ2-7; TRBD1 agrees at 7 bases. The V gene end was trimmed by 5 bases and the J gene end by 1 base; junction bases not matched to a gene: 5. Germline V gene data show CDR1 as MDHEN and CDR2 as SYDVKM. The CDR3 is made up of 14 amino acids. The CDR3 loop reads CASSAPTGSYEQYF. The CDR3, as DNA: TGTGCCAGCAGTGCCCCGACAGGGTCCTACGAGCAGTACTTC.

This CDR3 reads CASSWTSGSYNEQFF. The CDR3 nucleotides read TGTGCCAGCAGCTGGACTAGCGGGAGCTACAATGAGCAGTTCTTC. The gene calls are TRBV6-5 and TRBJ2-1; 13 nucleotides agree with TRBD2. The CDR3 has 15 residues. The germline V gene encodes CDR1 MNHEY and CDR2 SVGAGI. The V gene end was trimmed by 6 bases and the J gene end by 3 bases; junction bases not matched to a gene: 2.

This clone appeared a single time. The sample has other DNA sequences that encode this CDR3 too. The chain is built from TRBV11-3 and TRBJ2-2; D is unclear. Germline CDR1 and CDR2: SGHNT and YENEEA. The V and J ends lost 5 bases and 2 bases respectively, with 3 bases between them. The CDR3 extends over 12 amino acids. The CDR3 spells CASSPNTGELFF. The CDR3 region has the DNA TGTGCCAGCAGCCCAAACACCGGGGAGCTGTTTTTT.